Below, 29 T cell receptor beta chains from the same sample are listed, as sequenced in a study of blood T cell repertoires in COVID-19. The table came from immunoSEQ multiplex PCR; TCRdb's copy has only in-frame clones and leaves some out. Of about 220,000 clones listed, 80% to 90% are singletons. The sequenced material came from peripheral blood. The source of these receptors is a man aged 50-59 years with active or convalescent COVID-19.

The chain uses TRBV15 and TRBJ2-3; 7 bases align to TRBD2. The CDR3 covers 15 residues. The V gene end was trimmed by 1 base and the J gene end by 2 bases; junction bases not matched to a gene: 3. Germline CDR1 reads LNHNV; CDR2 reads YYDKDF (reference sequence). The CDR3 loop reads CATSRVGDYTDTQYF. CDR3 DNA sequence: TGTGCCACCAGCAGAGTTGGGGACTACACAGATACGCAGTATTTT.

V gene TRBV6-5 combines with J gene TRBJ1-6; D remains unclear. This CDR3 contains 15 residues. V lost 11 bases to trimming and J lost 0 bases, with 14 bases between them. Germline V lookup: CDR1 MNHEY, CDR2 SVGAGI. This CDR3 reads CAAQGGNSYNSPLHF. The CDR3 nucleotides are TGTGCCGCCCAAGGAGGGAACTCCTATAATTCACCCCTCCACTTT.

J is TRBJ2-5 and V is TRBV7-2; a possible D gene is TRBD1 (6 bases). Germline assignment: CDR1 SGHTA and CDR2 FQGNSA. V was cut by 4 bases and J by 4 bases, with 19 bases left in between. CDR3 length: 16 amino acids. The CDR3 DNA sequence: TGTGCCAGCAGCTCTCGCCCGGGACAAGGGAGAGAGACCCAGTACTTC. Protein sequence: CASSSRPGQGRETQYF.

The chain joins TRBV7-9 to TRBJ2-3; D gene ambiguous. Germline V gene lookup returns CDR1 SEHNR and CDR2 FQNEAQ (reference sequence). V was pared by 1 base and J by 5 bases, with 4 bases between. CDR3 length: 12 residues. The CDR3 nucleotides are TGTGCCAGCAGCTTAGGAGAAGATACGCAGTATTTT. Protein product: CASSLGEDTQYF.

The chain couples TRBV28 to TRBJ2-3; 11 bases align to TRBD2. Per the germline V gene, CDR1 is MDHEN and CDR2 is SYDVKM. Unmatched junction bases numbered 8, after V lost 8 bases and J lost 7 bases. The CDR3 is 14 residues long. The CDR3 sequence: CASGRLAGPYTQYF. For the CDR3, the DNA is TGTGCCAGCGGCCGACTAGCGGGGCCCTATACGCAGTATTTT.

The CDR3 DNA reads as TGTGCCACCAGCAGATTGAGGACAGGACATAGCAATCAGCCCCAGCATTTT. Translation: CATSRLRTGHSNQPQHF. J is TRBJ1-5 and V is TRBV15; TRBD1 matches 7 bases. Germline assignment: CDR1 LNHNV and CDR2 YYDKDF (reference sequence). This CDR3 has 17 residues. Trimming at V came to 2 bases and at J to 0 bases, leaving 7 bases not matched to a gene.

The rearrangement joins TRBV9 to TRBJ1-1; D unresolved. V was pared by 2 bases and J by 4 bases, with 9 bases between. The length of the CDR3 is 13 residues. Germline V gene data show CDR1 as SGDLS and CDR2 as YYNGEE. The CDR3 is CASSVDIGTEAFF. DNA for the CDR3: TGTGCCAGCAGCGTCGACATAGGCACTGAAGCTTTCTTT. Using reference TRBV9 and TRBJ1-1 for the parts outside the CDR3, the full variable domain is DSGVTQTPKHLITATGQRVTLRCSPRSGDLSVYWYQQSLDQGLQFLIQYYNGEERAKGNILERFSAQQFPDLHSELNLSSLELGDSALYFCASSVDIGTEAFFGQGTRLTVV.

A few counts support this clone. In DNA form, the CDR3 reads TGCAGCGGAATAGCGGGAGGGTACAATGAGCAGTTCTTC. Its translation is CSGIAGGYNEQFF. The rearrangement links TRBV29-1 to TRBJ2-1; 11 positions agree with TRBD2. The CDR3 loop spans 13 amino acids. The V gene's germline CDR1 is SQVTM and CDR2 ANQGSEA. V gave up 7 bases and J gave up 4 bases; unmatched junction bases: 3.

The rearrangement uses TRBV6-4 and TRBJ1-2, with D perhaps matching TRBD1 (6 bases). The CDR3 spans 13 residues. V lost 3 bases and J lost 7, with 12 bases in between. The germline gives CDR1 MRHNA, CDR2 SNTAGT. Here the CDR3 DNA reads TGTGCCAGCAGTGAGATTCCAGGGGCTGGCTACACCTTC. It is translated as CASSEIPGAGYTF.

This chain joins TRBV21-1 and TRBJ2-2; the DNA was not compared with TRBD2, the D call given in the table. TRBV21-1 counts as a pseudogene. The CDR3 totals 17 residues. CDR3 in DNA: TGTGCCAGCAGCAAAGGGGAGGACGCCGAGAACACCGGGGAGCTGTTTTTT. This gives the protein CASSKGEDAENTGELFF.

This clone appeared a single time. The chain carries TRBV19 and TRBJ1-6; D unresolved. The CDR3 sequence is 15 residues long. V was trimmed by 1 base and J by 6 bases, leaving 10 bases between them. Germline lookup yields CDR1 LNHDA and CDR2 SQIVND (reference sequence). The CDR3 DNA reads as TGTGCCAGTAGTATAGGCTTCTGGCTTAATTCACCCCTCCACTTT. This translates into CASSIGFWLNSPLHF.

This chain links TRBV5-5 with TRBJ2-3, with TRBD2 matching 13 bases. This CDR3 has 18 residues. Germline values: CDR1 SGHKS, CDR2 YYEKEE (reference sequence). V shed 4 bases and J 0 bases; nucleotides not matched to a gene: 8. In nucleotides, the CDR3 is TGTGCCAGCAGCCCCGGACTAGCGGGAGATTTTAGCACAGATACGCAGTATTTT. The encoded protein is CASSPGLAGDFSTDTQYF.

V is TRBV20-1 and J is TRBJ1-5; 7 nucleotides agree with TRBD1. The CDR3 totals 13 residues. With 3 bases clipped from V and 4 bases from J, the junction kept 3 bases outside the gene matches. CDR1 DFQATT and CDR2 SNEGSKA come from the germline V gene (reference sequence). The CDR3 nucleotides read TGCAGTGCTAGTCCGGACAGGAATCAGCCCCAGCATTTT. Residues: CSASPDRNQPQHF.

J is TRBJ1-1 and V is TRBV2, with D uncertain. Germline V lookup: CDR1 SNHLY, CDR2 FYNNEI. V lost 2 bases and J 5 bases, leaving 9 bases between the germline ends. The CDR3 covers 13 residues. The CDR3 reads CASSELRVTEAFF. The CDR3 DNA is TGTGCCAGCAGTGAATTGAGGGTAACTGAAGCTTTCTTT.

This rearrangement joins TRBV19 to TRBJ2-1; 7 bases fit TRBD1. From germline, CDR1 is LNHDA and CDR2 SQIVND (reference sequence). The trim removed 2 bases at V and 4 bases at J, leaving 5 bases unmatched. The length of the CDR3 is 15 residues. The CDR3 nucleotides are TGTGCCAGTAGTATAAGGGACAGATCATACAATGAGCAGTTCTTC. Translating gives CASSIRDRSYNEQFF.

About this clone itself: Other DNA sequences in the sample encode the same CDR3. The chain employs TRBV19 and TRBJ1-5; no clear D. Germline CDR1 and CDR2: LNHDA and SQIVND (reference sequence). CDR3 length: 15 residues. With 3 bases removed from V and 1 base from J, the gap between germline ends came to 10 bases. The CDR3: CASSIEGGSNQPQHF. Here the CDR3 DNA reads TGTGCCAGTAGTATCGAGGGTGGCAGCAATCAGCCCCAGCATTTT.

CDR3 DNA: TGTGCCTGGAGTCCCCGACAGCATGCAACTAATGAAAAACTGTTTTTT. Protein sequence: CAWSPRQHATNEKLFF. This sequence joins TRBV30 and TRBJ1-4, with TRBD1 as a possible D gene (5 bases). The V end lost 2 bases, the J end lost 0 bases, and 13 bases lay between the germline ends. The CDR3 runs 16 residues. Germline values: CDR1 GTSNPN, CDR2 SVGIG (reference sequence).

CDR3 coding DNA: TGTGCCAGCAGCCAACGGGGAGGGACGTCCACTGAAGCTTTCTTT. Amino acids: CASSQRGGTSTEAFF. The gene calls are TRBV7-3 and TRBJ1-1; possibly TRBD1 for D (5 bases). The length of the CDR3 is 15 residues. Between the trimmed V and J ends, which lost 5 bases and 4 bases, there was a span of 17 bases. Germline loops: CDR1 SGHTA, CDR2 FQGTGA. The entire variable domain, with the rest obtained from reference TRBV7-3 and TRBJ1-1, is as follows: GAGVSQTPSNKVTEKGKYVELRCDPISGHTALYWYRQSLGQGPEFLIYFQGTGAADDSGLPNDRFFAVRPEGSVSTLKIQRTERGDSAVYLCASSQRGGTSTEAFFGQGTRLTVV.

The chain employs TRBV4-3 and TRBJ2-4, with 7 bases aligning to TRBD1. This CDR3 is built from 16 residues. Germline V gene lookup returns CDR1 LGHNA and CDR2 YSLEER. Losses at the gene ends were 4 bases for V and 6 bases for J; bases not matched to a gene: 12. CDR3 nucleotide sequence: TGCGCCAGCAGCCGTAACATCGGGGACAGCCCAAACATTCAGTACTTC. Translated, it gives CASSRNIGDSPNIQYF.

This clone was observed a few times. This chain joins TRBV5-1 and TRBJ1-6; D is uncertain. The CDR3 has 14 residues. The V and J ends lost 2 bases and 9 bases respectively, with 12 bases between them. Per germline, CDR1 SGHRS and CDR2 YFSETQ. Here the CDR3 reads CASSFYGGGSPLHF. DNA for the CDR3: TGCGCCAGCAGCTTTTACGGTGGAGGTTCACCCCTCCACTTT.

CDR3 protein: CASSSGANQPQHF. The CDR3 region has the DNA TGTGCCAGCTCCTCAGGGGCCAATCAGCCCCAGCATTTT. The genes are TRBV18 and TRBJ1-5; D may be TRBD1 (6 bases). Germline V gives CDR1 KGHSH, CDR2 LQKENI. V shed 6 bases and J shed 3 bases, with 9 bases lying between them. The CDR3 runs to 13 residues. The full variable domain, in which reference TRBV18 and TRBJ1-5 provide the parts outside the CDR3, is NAGVMQNPRHLVRRRGQEARLRCSPMKGHSHVYWYRQLPEEGLKFMVYLQKENIIDESGMPKERFSAEFPKEGPSILRIQQVVRGDSAAYFCASSSGANQPQHFGDGTRLSIL.

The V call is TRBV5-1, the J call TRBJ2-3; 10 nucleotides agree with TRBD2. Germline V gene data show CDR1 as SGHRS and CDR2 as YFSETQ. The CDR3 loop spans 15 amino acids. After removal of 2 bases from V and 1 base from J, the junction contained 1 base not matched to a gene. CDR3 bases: TGCGCCAGCAGCTTCGGGACTAGCGGCACAGATACGCAGTATTTT. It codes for CASSFGTSGTDTQYF.

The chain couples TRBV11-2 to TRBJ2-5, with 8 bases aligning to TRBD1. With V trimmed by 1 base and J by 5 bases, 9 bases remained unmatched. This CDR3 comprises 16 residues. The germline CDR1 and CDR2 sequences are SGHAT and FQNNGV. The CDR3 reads CASSLAWTGTQETQYF. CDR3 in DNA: TGTGCCAGCAGCTTAGCTTGGACAGGGACACAGGAGACCCAGTACTTC.

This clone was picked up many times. The CDR3 loop reads CASTSTGETQYF. CDR3 nucleotides: TGTGCCAGCACCTCCACCGGGGAGACCCAGTACTTC. The chain carries TRBV2 and TRBJ2-5; D not certain. The V end was cut by 7 bases, the J end by 5 bases, with 11 bases between. Germline CDR1 and CDR2: SNHLY and FYNNEI. The CDR3 is made up of 12 amino acids.

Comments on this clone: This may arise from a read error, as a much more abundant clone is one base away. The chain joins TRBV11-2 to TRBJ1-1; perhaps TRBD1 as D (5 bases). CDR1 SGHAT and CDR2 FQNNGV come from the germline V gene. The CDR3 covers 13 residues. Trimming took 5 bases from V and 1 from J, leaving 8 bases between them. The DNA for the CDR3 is TGTGCCAGCAGCCATCAGGGGAACACTGAAGCTTTCTTT. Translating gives CASSHQGNTEAFF.

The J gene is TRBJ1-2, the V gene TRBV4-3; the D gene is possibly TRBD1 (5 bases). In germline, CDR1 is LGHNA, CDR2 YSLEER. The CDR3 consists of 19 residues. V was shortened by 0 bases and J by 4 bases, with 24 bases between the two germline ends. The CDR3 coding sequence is TGCGCCAGCAGCCAAGACCCTCCATGGGGGGAGTGGACTGCCTATGGCTACACCTTC. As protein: CASSQDPPWGEWTAYGYTF.

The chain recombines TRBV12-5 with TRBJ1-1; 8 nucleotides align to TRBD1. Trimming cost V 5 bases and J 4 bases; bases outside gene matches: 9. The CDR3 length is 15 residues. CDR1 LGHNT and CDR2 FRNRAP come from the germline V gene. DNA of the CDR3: TGTGCTAGTGGTCTTACGGGACAGGAGACCACTGAAGCTTTCTTT. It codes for CASGLTGQETTEAFF.

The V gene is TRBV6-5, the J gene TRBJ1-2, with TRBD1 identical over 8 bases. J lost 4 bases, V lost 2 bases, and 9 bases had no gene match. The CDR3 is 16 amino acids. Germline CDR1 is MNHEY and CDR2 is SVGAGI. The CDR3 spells CASSYGLAGGSYGYTF. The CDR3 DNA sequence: TGTGCCAGCAGTTACGGTTTGGCAGGGGGCAGCTATGGCTACACCTTC.

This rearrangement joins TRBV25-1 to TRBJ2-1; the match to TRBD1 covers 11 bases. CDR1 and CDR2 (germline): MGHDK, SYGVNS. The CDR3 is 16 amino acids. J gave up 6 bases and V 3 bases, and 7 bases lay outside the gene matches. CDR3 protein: CASSDSGTGGLNEQFF. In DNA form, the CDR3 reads TGTGCCAGCAGTGACTCCGGGACAGGGGGTCTCAATGAGCAGTTCTTC.